This is a list of T cell receptor beta chains from one sample in a study of T cell clones after liver transplantation. TCRdb's copy holds only in-frame clones and misses some; the assay was immunoSEQ multiplex PCR. The table includes more than 95,000 clones, approximately 78% detected once. The source was CD4+ T cells from blood, collected before liver transplant. The receptors shown here come from a human donor who received a liver transplant. Both conserved end residues are part of each CDR3. A D gene is named only where the DNA matches it firmly. Size values are once, few and many counts, or a class for expanded clones, and some rows have none.

d_gene: TRBD1
j_gene: TRBJ1-2
abundance: NA
v_gene: TRBV4-3
CDR3nt: TGCGCCAGCAGCCAAGAGGGACAGGGTGTGCTCGGCTACACCTTC
CDR3aa: CASSQEGQGVLGYTF

d_gene: NA
j_gene: TRBJ2-3
abundance: few
v_gene: TRBV5-4
CDR3nt: TGTGCCAGCAGCTTAGTTCCCTCTTGGGACACAGATACGCAGTATTTT
CDR3aa: CASSLVPSWDTDTQYF

d_gene: NA
j_gene: TRBJ2-1
abundance: NA
v_gene: TRBV9
CDR3nt: TGTGCCAGCAGCGTAGTAACCCAACTCAGCTCCTACAATGAGCAGTTCTTC
CDR3aa: CASSVVTQLSSYNEQFF

d_gene: TRBD1
j_gene: TRBJ2-5
abundance: NA
v_gene: TRBV7-9
CDR3nt: TGTGCCAGCAGCTTAGGGACAGGGAGGGAGACCCAGTACTTC
CDR3aa: CASSLGTGRETQYF

d_gene: NA
j_gene: TRBJ1-2
abundance: NA
v_gene: TRBV18
CDR3nt: TGTGCCAGCTCACCACGCCCCCCTCCGAACTATGGCTACACCTTC
CDR3aa: CASSPRPPPNYGYTF

d_gene: NA
j_gene: TRBJ1-2
abundance: NA
v_gene: TRBV29-1
CDR3nt: TGCAGCGTTGGGACGGCTTTGGACTATGGCTACACCTTC
CDR3aa: CSVGTALDYGYTF

d_gene: NA
j_gene: TRBJ1-2
abundance: NA
v_gene: TRBV9
CDR3nt: TGTGCCAGCAGCGTAGTTACATTCGGGAGTTCGGGCTACACCTTC
CDR3aa: CASSVVTFGSSGYTF

d_gene: NA
j_gene: TRBJ2-5
abundance: NA
v_gene: TRBV5-1
CDR3nt: TGCGCCAGCAGCTTGGAATCTAGCATAACGGGGACCCAGTACTTC
CDR3aa: CASSLESSITGTQYF

d_gene: TRBD1
j_gene: TRBJ1-2
abundance: NA
v_gene: TRBV5-1
CDR3nt: TGCGCCAGCAGCCTGGACGGACAGGGGGCTTATGGCTACACCTTC
CDR3aa: CASSLDGQGAYGYTF

d_gene: NA
j_gene: TRBJ1-2
abundance: NA
v_gene: TRBV11-2
CDR3nt: TGTGCCAGCAGCCTAGACACTGGCTACACCTTC
CDR3aa: CASSLDTGYTF

d_gene: TRBD1
j_gene: TRBJ2-5
abundance: NA
v_gene: TRBV25-1
CDR3nt: TGTGCCAGCAGTGAATATGGGGGTCGACAGGGGAGGGAGACCCAGTACTTC
CDR3aa: CASSEYGGRQGRETQYF

d_gene: TRBD1
j_gene: TRBJ2-5
abundance: NA
v_gene: TRBV9
CDR3nt: TGTGCCAGCAGGGGACAGGGAATCGAGACCCAGTACTTC
CDR3aa: CASRGQGIETQYF

d_gene: NA
j_gene: TRBJ1-2
abundance: NA
v_gene: TRBV19
CDR3nt: TGTGCCAGTAGCCACAACCAGCAGGGAAATGGCTACACCTTC
CDR3aa: CASSHNQQGNGYTF

d_gene: NA
j_gene: TRBJ1-5
abundance: NA
v_gene: TRBV4-3
CDR3nt: TGCGCCAGCAGCCAAATGAGGGGGAGGAATCAGCCCCAGCATTTT
CDR3aa: CASSQMRGRNQPQHF

d_gene: TRBD2
j_gene: TRBJ2-3
abundance: NA
v_gene: TRBV4-3
CDR3nt: TGCGCCAGCAGCCAAGTTGGGATAGCGGGGGCGGGGGATACGCAGTATTTT
CDR3aa: CASSQVGIAGAGDTQYF

d_gene: NA
j_gene: TRBJ2-3
abundance: NA
v_gene: TRBV5-5
CDR3nt: TGTGCCAGCAGCCCTACCCTTTCGGATACGCAGTATTTT
CDR3aa: CASSPTLSDTQYF

d_gene: NA
j_gene: TRBJ2-3
abundance: once
v_gene: TRBV5-1
CDR3nt: TGCGCCAGCAGCCTCAGTGGGGATCCCACAGATACGCAGTATTTT
CDR3aa: CASSLSGDPTDTQYF

d_gene: NA
j_gene: TRBJ1-1
abundance: NA
v_gene: TRBV5-1
CDR3nt: TGCGCCAGCAGCGGCTCGGACACCTACACTGAAGCTTTCTTT
CDR3aa: CASSGSDTYTEAFF

d_gene: NA
j_gene: TRBJ2-3
abundance: NA
v_gene: TRBV5-6
CDR3nt: TGTGCCAGCAGCTTGCCAGGGAAGGCAGATACGCAGTATTTT
CDR3aa: CASSLPGKADTQYF

d_gene: NA
j_gene: TRBJ1-4
abundance: NA
v_gene: TRBV7-9
CDR3nt: TGTGCCAGCAGCCACGATGGGGTTGTTAATGAAAAACTGTTTTTT
CDR3aa: CASSHDGVVNEKLFF

d_gene: TRBD2
j_gene: TRBJ2-1
abundance: many
v_gene: TRBV2
CDR3nt: TGTGCCAGTACCGGGACTAGCGGTATTGCTGAGCAGTTCTTC
CDR3aa: CASTGTSGIAEQFF

d_gene: TRBD2
j_gene: TRBJ2-7
abundance: NA
v_gene: TRBV28
CDR3nt: TGTGCCAGCAGTATTTCTAGCGGGAGGGGGTACGAGCAGTACTTC
CDR3aa: CASSISSGRGYEQYF